The subject of this entry is one T cell receptor (beta chain). What it binds is not known. Germline CDR1 and CDR2: SGHTA and FQGTGA. V shed 5 bases and J 4 bases; nucleotides not matched to a gene: 19. The CDR3 covers 19 residues. Caucasian adults living in Nashville, Tennessee, provided all samples. From CD4+ cells came CD45RA+ naive and CD45RA-negative memory subsets. This sample was taken from a study of shared clonotypes between healthy human individuals. Study conclusions and caveats: Estimated richness values were generally larger in naive subsets than in memory subsets. Only blood was sampled; tissue repertoires likely differ.

Assay used: immunoSEQ multiplex PCR; TCRdb lists only in-frame clones, some missing. In the table there are under 2.5 million clones, around 90% of which are singletons. V gene TRBV7-3 combines with J gene TRBJ2-3; 9 nucleotides line up with TRBD2. The source material was naive CD4+ T cells from PBMCs. Subset denoted: CD45RA+ positively selected. The TCR originated in a man between 18 and 35 years old in good health. Some clones in this sample may be carry-over from other donors' samples. The CDR3 nucleotides read TGTGCCAGCAGCGCTTCCTGGGCGCGGGAGGGCCAGGAGGCAGATACGCAGTATTTT. This translates into CASSASWAREGQEADTQYF.